This TCR beta chain was observed in a study of cytomegalovirus exposure and HLA in healthy donors. Study-wide points: A list of roughly 180 TCR beta chains associated with cytomegalovirus was given. Later analysis revealed greater clonal expansion in HLA-associated TCR beta chains than in equally common others. Follow-up analysis later connected one missense variant in DCLRE1C with trimming of TCR beta V- and J-genes. The productive fraction for most TCR beta V segments was about 87% or about 30% in an earlier analysis.

The PCR used 60 Vbeta and 13 Jbeta primers. TCRdb's copy holds only in-frame clones and misses some; the assay was immunoSEQ multiplex PCR. Here the sample spans around 91,000 clones, approximately 86% being singletons. A word on this clone: The antigen remains undetermined.

The V gene's germline CDR1 is MNHEY and CDR2 SMNVEV (reference sequence). V was clipped by 6 bases and J by 4 bases; unmatched bases: 18. The length of the CDR3 is 17 residues. Sequencing input: PBMCs. The TCR sequence derives from a man aged 30 to 45 in good health and CMV-seropositive. This rearrangement joins TRBV27 to TRBJ2-7; 7 nucleotides match TRBD2. The DNA for the CDR3 is TGTGCCAGCAGGAATTCTTCTAGGCGGGAGTTCCTATACGAGCAGTACTTC. Encoded protein: CASRNSSRREFLYEQYF.